This TCR beta chain stems from a study of identical twins. Whole-study findings and limits: Cord blood beta clonotypes that were abundant carried fewer insertions, and memory repertoires showed no such trend.

Points on this clonotype: The antigen remains unidentified.

MiXCR was run by TCRdb on the 5' RACE reads, yielding one entry per CDR3 protein. The data show around 960,000 distinct CDR3 sequences, 9% to 15% seen once. This CDR3 is built from 13 residues. The V end was cut by 6 bases, the J end by 1 base, with 10 bases between. The germline V gene has CDR1 SGHRS and CDR2 YFSETQ. A further study also used this sample, focusing on yellow fever vaccine responses in identical twins.

The clonotype comes from a woman aged 18-29 years in good health. Sample: PBMCs. The chain carries TRBV5-1 and TRBJ1-1, with no clear D. This CDR3 is CASMAGANTEAFF. CDR3 nucleotides: TGCGCCAGCATGGCTGGAGCGAACACTGAAGCTTTCTTT.